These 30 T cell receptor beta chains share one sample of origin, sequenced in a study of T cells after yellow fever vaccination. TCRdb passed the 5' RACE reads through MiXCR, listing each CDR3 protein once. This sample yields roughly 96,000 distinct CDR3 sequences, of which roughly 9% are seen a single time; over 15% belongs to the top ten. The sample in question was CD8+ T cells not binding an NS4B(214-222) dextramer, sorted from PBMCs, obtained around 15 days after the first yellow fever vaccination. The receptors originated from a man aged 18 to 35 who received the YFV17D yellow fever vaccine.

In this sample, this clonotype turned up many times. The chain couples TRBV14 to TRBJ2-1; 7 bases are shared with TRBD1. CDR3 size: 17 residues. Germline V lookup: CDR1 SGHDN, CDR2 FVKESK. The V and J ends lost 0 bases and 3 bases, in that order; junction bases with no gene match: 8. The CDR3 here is CASSQDEGYRGYNEQFF. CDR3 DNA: TGTGCCAGCAGCCAAGATGAAGGTTACAGGGGCTACAATGAGCAGTTCTTC.

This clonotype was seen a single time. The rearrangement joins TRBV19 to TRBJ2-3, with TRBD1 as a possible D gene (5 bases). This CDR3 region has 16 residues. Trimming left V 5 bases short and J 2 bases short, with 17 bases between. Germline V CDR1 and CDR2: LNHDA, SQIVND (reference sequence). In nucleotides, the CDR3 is TGTGCCAGTAGTGACCTTTTGGGGCTCTACACAGATACGCAGTATTTT. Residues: CASSDLLGLYTDTQYF.

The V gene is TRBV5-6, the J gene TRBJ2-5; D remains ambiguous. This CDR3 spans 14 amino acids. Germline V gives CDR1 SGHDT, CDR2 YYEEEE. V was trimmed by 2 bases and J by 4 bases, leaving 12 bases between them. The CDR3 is CASSFPSVGETQYF. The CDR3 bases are TGTGCCAGCAGCTTCCCGTCAGTGGGAGAGACCCAGTACTTC.

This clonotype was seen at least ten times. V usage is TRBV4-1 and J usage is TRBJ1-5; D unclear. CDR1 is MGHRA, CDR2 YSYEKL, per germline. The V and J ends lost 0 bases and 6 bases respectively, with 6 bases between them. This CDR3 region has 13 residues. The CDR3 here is CASSQDRGQPQHF. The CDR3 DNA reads TGCGCCAGCAGCCAAGATAGAGGTCAGCCCCAGCATTTT.

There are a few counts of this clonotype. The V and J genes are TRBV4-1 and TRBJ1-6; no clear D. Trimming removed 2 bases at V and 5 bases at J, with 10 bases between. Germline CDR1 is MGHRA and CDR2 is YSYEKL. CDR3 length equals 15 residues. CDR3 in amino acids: CASSQQTDHNSPLHF. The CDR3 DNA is TGCGCCAGCAGCCAACAAACCGACCATAATTCACCCCTCCACTTT.

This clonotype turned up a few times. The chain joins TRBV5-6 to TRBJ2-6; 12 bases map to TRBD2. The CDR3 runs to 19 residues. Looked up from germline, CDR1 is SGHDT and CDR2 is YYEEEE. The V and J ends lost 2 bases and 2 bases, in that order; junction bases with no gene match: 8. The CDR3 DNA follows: TGTGCCAGCAGCTTTTCTAGCGGGGGGGCAGTCGCTGGGGCCAACGTCCTGACTTTC. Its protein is CASSFSSGGAVAGANVLTF.

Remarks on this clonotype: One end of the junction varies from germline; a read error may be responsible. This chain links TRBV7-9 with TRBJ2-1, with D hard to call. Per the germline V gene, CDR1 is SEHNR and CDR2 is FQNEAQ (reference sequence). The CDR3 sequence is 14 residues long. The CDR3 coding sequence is TGTGCCATCAGCCCCGGGCTACGGCACAATGAGCAGTTCTTC. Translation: CAISPGLRHNEQFF.

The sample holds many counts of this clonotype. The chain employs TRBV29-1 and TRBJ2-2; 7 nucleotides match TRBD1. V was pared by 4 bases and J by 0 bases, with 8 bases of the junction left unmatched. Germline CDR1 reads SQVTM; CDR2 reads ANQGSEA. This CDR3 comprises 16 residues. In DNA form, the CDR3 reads TGCAGCGTTGTTATCGGGACAGTCACGAACACCGGGGAGCTGTTTTTT. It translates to CSVVIGTVTNTGELFF.

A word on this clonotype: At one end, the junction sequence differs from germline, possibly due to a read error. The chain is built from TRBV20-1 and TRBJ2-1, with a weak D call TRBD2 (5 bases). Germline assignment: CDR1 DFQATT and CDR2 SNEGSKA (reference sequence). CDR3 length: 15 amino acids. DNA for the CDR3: TGTATCTTAGGTCCGCCGGGAAGGCCCTACAATGAGCAGTTCTTC. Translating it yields CILGPPGRPYNEQFF.

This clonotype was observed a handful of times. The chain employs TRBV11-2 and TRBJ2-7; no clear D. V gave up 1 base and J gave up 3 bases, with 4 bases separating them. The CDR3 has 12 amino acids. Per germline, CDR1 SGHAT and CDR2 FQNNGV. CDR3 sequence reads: CASSLVYYEQYV. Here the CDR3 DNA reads TGTGCCAGCAGCTTAGTGTACTACGAGCAGTACGTC.

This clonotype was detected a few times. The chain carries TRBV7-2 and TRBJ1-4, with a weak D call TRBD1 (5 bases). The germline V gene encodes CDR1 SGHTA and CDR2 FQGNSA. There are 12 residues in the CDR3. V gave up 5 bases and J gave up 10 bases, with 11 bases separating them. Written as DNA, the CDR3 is TGTGCCAGCAGCCCTGAGGGGTCAAAACTGTTTTTT. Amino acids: CASSPEGSKLFF. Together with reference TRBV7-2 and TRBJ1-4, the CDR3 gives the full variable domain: GAGVSQSPSNKVTEKGKDVELRCDPISGHTALYWYRQSLGQGLEFLIYFQGNSAPDKSGLPSDRFSAERTGGSVSTLTIQRTQQEDSAVYLCASSPEGSKLFFGSGTQLSVL.

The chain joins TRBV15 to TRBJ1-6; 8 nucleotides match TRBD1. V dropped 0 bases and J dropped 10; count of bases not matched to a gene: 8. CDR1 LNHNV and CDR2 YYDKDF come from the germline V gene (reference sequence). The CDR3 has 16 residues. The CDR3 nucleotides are TGTGCCACCAGCAGAGATGAGGCAGGGGGCAACTCACCCCTCCACTTT. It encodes CATSRDEAGGNSPLHF.

In nucleotides, the CDR3 is TGCGCCAGCAGCAGGGACGGACCGAACTATGGCTACACCTTC. Residues: CASSRDGPNYGYTF. The chain employs TRBV5-1 and TRBJ1-2; the D gene is possibly TRBD1 (5 bases). The CDR3 sequence is 14 residues long. The germline V gene encodes CDR1 SGHRS and CDR2 YFSETQ. Trimming shortened V by 4 bases and J by 2 bases, and 12 bases separated the two germline ends.

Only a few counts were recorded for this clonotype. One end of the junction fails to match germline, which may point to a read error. CDR3 nucleotide sequence: TGTGTCAGCAGTTGGACTAGCGGGGTATCCAAAAACATTCAGTACTTC. Protein: CVSSWTSGVSKNIQYF. The chain combines TRBV7-9 with TRBJ2-4, with 12 bases identical to TRBD2. The CDR3 covers 16 residues. The germline CDR1 and CDR2 sequences are SEHNR and FQNEAQ (reference sequence).

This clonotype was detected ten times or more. The CDR3 loop is CATSDPRRDYGYTF. The CDR3 DNA reads as TGTGCCACCAGTGACCCCAGGAGAGACTATGGCTACACCTTC. The V call is TRBV24-1, the J call TRBJ1-2; no clear D gene. CDR1 and CDR2 from the germline V gene are KGHDR and SFDVKD. The length of the CDR3 is 14 residues. Deletions cut 4 bases from V and 3 bases from J, with 11 bases between.

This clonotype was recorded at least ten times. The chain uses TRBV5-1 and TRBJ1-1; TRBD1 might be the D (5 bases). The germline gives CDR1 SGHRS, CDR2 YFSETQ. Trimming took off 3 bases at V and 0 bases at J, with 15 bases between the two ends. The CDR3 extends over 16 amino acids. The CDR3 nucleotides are TGCGCCAGCAGCTCGCGGGACCGCGACATGAACACTGAAGCTTTCTTT. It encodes CASSSRDRDMNTEAFF.

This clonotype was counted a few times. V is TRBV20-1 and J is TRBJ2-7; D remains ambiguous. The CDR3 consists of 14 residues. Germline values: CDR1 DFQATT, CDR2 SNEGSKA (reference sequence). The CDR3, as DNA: TGCAGCGTCCCGGGTAGGACGGTGTCCTACGAGCAGTACTTC. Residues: CSVPGRTVSYEQYF.

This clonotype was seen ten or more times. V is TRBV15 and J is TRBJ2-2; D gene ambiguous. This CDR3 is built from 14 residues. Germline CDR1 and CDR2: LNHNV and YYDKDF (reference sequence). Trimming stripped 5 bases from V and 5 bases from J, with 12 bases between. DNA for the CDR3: TGTGCCACCAGCTTTCGGGCGGAAACCGGGGAGCTGTTTTTT. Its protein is CATSFRAETGELFF.

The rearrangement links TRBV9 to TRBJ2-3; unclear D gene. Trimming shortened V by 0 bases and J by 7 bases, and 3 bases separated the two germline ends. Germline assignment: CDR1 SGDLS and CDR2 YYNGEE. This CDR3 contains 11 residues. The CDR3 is CASSVGNTQYF. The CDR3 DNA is TGTGCCAGCAGCGTAGGGAATACGCAGTATTTT. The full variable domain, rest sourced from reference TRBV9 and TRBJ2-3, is DSGVTQTPKHLITATGQRVTLRCSPRSGDLSVYWYQQSLDQGLQFLIQYYNGEERAKGNILERFSAQQFPDLHSELNLSSLELGDSALYFCASSVGNTQYFGPGTRLTVL.

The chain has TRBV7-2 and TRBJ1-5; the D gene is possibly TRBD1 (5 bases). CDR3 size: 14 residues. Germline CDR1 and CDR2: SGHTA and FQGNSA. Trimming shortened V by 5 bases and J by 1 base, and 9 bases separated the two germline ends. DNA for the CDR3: TGTGCCAGCAGCCCGACAGAAAGCAATCAGCCCCAGCATTTT. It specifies CASSPTESNQPQHF.

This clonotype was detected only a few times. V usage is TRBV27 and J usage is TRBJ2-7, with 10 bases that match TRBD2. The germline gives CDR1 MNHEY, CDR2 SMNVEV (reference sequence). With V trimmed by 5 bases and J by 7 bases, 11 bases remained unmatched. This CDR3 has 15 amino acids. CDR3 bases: TGTGCCAGCAGTATCAGGGGAGCGGGGGGGCGAGAGCAGTACTTC. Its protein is CASSIRGAGGREQYF.

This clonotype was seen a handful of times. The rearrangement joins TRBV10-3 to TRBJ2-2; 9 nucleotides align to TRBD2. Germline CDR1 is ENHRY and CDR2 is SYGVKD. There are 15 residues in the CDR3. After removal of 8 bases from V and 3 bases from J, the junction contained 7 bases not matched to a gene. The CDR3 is CAIFDSGGYTGELFF. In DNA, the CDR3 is TGTGCCATCTTCGACAGCGGGGGGTACACCGGGGAGCTGTTTTTT.

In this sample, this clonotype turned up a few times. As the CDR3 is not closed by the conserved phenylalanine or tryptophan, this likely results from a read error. This CDR3 reads CASSLDNKAKNIQYL. The CDR3 DNA is TGCGCCAGCAGCTTGGATAATAAAGCCAAAAACATTCAGTACCTC. The chain recombines TRBV5-1 with TRBJ2-4; D is undetermined. CDR1 and CDR2 (germline): SGHRS, YFSETQ. The CDR3 is made up of 15 amino acids. Between the trimmed V and J ends, which lost 0 bases and 0 bases, there was a span of 7 bases.

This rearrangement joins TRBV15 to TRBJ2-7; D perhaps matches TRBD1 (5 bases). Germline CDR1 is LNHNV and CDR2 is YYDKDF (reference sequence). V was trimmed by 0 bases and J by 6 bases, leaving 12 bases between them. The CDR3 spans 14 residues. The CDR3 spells CATSRDQGAPEQYV. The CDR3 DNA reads TGTGCCACCAGCAGAGACCAAGGGGCCCCCGAGCAGTACGTC.

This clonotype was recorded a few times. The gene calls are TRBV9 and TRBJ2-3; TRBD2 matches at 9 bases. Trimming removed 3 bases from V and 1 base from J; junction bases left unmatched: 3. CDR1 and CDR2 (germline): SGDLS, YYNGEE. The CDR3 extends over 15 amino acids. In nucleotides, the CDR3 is TGTGCCAGCAGCGGAGCTAGCGGGGGCACAGATACGCAGTATTTT. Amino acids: CASSGASGGTDTQYF. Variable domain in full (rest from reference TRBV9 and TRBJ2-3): DSGVTQTPKHLITATGQRVTLRCSPRSGDLSVYWYQQSLDQGLQFLIQYYNGEERAKGNILERFSAQQFPDLHSELNLSSLELGDSALYFCASSGASGGTDTQYFGPGTRLTVL.

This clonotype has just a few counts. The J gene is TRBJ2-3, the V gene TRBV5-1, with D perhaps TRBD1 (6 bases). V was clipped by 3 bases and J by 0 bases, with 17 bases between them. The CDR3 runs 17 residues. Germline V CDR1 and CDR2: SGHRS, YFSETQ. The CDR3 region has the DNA TGCGCCAGCAGCTCTTCCGGGACACTCCTGAGCACAGATACGCAGTATTTT. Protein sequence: CASSSSGTLLSTDTQYF.

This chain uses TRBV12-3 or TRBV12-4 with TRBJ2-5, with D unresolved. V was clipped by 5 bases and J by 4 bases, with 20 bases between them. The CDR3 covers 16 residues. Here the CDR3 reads CASSPRSLGSGETQYF. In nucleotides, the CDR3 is TGTGCCAGCAGTCCCCGGTCCCTCGGGTCAGGAGAGACCCAGTACTTC.

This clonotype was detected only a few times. The CDR3, as DNA: TGCGCCAGCAGCCCGAAAGGTCAGGGACCGTGGGCTGAAGCTTTCTTT. Its translation is CASSPKGQGPWAEAFF. The V call is TRBV4-1, the J call TRBJ1-1; D might be TRBD1 (5 bases). There are 16 residues in the CDR3. Germline V lookup: CDR1 MGHRA, CDR2 YSYEKL. Trimming took 4 bases from V and 6 from J, leaving 21 bases between them.

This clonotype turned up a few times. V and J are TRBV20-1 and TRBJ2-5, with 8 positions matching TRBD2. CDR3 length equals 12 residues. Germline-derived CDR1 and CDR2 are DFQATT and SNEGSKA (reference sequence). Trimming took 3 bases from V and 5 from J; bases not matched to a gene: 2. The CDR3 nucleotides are TGCAGTGCTAGCGGCGGGGGGGAGACCCAGTACTTC. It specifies CSASGGGETQYF.

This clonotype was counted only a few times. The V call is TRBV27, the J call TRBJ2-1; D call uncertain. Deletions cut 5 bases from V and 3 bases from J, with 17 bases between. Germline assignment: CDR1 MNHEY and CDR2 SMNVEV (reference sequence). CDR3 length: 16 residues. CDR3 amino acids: CASSPVVSTIYNEQFF. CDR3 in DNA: TGTGCCAGCAGTCCCGTGGTCTCGACCATCTACAATGAGCAGTTCTTC.